This TCR beta chain was documented in a study of T cells expressing NK-cell markers. At the level of the study: HCMV serostatus: most of the eight sequenced donors positive, one negative.

A remark on this clonotype: No antigen is known for it.

TCRdb re-analyzed the 5' RACE reads; it lists each CDR3 protein once, without DNA. Its table lists 250,000 to 300,000 distinct CDR3 sequences. Findings of the study overall: These same clonotypes (in a few donors) also led the CD3+CD56-NKG2C+ fraction.

Germline CDR1 reads KGHDR; CDR2 reads SFDVKD. The CDR3 spans 17 residues. This clonotype was obtained from a woman aged 18-70 years in good health. The chain employs TRBV24-1 and TRBJ2-2; TCRdb calls TRBD1, which cannot be checked without DNA. The sequenced sample was blood T cells: a sorted CD56 or NKG2C T cell subset, CD4+ or CD8+ T cells, or bulk PBMC T cells (not recorded which). Here the CDR3 reads CATRPGGNAIYTGELFF.